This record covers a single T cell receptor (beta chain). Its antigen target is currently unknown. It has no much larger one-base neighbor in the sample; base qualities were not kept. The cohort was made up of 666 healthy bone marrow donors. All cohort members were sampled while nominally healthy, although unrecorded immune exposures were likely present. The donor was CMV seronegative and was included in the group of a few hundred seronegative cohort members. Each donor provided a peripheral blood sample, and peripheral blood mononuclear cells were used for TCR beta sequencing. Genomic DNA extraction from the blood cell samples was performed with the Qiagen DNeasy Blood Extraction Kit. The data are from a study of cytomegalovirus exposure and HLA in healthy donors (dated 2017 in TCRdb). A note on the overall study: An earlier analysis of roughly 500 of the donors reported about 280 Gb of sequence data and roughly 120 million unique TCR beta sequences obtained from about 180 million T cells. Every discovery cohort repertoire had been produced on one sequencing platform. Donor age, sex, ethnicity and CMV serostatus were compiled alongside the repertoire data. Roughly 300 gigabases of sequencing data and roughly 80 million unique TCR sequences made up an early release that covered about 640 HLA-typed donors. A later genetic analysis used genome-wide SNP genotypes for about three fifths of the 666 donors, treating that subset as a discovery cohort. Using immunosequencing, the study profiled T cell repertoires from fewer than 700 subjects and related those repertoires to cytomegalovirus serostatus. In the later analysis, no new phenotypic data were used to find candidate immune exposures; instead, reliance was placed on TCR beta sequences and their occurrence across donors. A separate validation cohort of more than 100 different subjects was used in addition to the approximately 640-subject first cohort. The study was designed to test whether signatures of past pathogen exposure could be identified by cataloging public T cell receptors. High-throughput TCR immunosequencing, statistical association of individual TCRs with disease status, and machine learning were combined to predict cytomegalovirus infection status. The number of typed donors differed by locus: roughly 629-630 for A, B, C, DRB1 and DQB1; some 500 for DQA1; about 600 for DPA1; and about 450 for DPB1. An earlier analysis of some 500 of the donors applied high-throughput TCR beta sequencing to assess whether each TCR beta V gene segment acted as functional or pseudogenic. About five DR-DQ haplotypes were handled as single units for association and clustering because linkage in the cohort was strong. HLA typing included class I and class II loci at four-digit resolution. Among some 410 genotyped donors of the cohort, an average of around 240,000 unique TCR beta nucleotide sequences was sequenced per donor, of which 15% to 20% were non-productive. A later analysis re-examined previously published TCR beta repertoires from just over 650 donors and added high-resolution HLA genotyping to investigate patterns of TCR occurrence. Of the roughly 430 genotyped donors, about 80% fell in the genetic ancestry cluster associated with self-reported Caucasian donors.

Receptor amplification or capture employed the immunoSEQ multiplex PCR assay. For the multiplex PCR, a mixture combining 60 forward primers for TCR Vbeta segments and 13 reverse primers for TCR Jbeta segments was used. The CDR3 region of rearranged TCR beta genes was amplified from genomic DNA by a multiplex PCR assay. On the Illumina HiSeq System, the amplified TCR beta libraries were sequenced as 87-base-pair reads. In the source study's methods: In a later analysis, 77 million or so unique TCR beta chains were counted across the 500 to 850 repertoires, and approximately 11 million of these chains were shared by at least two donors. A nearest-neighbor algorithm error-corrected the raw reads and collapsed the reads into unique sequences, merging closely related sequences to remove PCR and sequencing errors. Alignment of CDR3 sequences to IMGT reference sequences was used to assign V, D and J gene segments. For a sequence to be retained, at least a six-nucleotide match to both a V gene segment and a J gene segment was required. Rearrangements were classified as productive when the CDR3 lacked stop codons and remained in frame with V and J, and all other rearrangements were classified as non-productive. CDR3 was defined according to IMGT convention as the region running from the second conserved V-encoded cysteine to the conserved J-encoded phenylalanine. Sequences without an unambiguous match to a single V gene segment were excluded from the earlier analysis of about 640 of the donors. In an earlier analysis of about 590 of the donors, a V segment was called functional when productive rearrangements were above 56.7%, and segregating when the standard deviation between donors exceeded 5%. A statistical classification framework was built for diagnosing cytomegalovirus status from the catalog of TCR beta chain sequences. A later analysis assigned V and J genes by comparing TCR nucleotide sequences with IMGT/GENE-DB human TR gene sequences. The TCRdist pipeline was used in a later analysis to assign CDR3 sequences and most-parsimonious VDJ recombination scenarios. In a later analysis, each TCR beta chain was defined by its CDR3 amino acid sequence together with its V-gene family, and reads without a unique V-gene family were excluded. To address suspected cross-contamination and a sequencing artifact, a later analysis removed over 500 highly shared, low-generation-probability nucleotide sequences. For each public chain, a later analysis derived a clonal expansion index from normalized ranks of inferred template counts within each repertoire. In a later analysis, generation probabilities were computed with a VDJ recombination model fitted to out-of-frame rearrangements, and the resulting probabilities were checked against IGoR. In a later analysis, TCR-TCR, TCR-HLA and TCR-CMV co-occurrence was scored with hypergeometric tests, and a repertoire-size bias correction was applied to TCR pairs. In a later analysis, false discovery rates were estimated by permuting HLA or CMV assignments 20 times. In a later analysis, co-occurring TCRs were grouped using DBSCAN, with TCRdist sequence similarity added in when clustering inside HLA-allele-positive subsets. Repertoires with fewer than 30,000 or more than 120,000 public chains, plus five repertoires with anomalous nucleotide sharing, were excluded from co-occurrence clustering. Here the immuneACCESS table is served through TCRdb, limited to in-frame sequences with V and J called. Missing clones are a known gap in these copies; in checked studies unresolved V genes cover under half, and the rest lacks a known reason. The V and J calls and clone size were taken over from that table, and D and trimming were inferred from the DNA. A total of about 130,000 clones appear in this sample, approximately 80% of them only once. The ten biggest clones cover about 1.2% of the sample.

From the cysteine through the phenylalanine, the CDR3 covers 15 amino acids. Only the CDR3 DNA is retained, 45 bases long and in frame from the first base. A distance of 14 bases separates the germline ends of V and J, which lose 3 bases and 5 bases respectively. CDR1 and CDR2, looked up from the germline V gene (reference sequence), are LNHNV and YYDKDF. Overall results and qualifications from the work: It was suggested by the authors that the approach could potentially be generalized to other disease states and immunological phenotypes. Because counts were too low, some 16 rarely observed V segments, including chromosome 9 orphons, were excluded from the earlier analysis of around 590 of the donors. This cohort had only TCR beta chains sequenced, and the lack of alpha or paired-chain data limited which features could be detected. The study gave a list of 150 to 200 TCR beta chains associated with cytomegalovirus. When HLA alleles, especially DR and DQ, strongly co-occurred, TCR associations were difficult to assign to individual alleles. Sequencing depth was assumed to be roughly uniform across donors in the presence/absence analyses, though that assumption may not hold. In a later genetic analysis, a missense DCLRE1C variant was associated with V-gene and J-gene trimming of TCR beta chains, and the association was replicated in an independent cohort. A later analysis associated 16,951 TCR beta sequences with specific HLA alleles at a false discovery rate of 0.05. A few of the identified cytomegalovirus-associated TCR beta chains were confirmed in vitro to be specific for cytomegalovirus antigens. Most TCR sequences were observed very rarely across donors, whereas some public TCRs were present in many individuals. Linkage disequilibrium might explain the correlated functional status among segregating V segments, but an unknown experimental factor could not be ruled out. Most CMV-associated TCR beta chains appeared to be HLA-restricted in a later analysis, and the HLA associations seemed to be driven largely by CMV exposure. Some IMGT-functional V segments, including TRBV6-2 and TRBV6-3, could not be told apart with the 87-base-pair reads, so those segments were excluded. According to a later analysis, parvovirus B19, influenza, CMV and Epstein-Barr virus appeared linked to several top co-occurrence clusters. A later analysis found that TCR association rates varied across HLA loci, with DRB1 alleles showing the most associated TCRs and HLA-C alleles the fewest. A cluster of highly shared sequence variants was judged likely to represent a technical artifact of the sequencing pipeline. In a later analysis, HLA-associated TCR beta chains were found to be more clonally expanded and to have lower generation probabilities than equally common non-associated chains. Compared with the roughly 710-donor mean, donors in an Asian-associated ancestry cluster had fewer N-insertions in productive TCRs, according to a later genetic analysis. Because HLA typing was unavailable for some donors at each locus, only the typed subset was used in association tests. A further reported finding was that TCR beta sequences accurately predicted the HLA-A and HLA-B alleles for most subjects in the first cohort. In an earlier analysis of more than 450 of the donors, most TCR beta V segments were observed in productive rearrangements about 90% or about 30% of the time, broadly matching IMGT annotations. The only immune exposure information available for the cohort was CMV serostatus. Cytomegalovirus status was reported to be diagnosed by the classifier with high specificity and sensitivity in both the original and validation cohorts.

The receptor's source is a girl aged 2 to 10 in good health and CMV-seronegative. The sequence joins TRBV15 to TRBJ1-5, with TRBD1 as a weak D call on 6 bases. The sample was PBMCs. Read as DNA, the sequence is TGTGCCACCAGCAGCGCCGGGGGGGGCGATCAGCCCCAGCATTTT. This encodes CATSSAGGGDQPQHF. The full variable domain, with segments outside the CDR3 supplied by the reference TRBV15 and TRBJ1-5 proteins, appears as DAMVIQNPRYQVTQFGKPVTLSCSQTLNHNVMYWYQQKSSQAPKLLFHYYDKDFNNEADTPDNFQSRRPNTSFCFLDIRSPGLGDTAMYLCATSSAGGGDQPQHFGDGTRLSIL.